Presented here are 18 T cell receptor beta chains from one specimen sequenced in a study of persistence of HIV-infected CD4 T cells. These receptors have no known antigen. This nonspecific control used anti-CD3/anti-CD28 bead stimulation of CD4+ T cells. Sorting selected CD4+ T cells upregulating both CD40 ligand and CD69. The libraries were made with immunoSEQ version 4 in survey mode. Clones were read by immunoSEQ multiplex PCR, and TCRdb kept only the in-frame ones, dropping some. The profile covers 35,000 to 50,000 clones, with more than 70% appearing a single time and 1% taken by the ten largest. The sample in question was CD4+ T cells sorted from PBMCs after 18-hour stimulation, obtained from a patient who received antiretroviral therapy. Source of these receptors: an adult man with HIV who was CMV-seropositive.

The V and J genes are TRBV10-2 and TRBJ1-1, with TRBD1 identical over 8 bases. The germline gives CDR1 WSHSY, CDR2 SAAADI. Trimming at V came to 3 bases and at J to 4 bases, leaving 10 bases not matched to a gene. There are 16 residues in the CDR3. In nucleotides, the CDR3 is TGCGCCAGCAGTGACCCCCCTGGACAGGGAAGCACTGAAGCTTTCTTT. Translation: CASSDPPGQGSTEAFF.

The chain has TRBV7-9 and TRBJ1-3, with TRBD1 matching 8 bases. V lost 2 bases to trimming and J lost 1 base; unmatched junction nucleotides: 7. The CDR3 is 17 amino acids. Looked up from germline, CDR1 is SEHNR and CDR2 is FQNEAQ (reference sequence). The DNA of the CDR3 is TGTGCCAGCAGCTTACTCGGGACAGGCCCTTCTGGAAACACCATATATTTT. Its translation is CASSLLGTGPSGNTIYF.

In nucleotides, the CDR3 is TGTGCCAGCAGTTACTCGCAGACAGTGACGTACGAGCAGTACTTC. It encodes CASSYSQTVTYEQYF. The J gene is TRBJ2-7, the V gene TRBV6-5; tentative D call: TRBD1 (5 bases). The germline CDR1 and CDR2 sequences are MNHEY and SVGAGI. The ends were cut back, 0 bases at V and 4 bases at J, with 13 bases in the middle. This CDR3 is built from 15 residues.

The chain has TRBV19 and TRBJ2-7, with D possibly being TRBD1 (5 bases). The CDR3 totals 14 residues. The V gene lost 4 bases and the J gene lost 0 bases, with 10 bases spanning the gap. CDR1 and CDR2 from the germline V gene are LNHDA and SQIVND (reference sequence). CDR3: CASSNPGHSYEQYF. The CDR3 coding sequence is TGTGCCAGTAGTAATCCAGGGCACTCCTACGAGCAGTACTTC.

The chain links TRBV19 to TRBJ1-6; D unclear. Germline V gene sequence: CDR1 LNHDA, CDR2 SQIVND (reference sequence). The CDR3 has 14 amino acids. V was trimmed by 5 bases and J by 10 bases, leaving 15 bases between them. CDR3 residues: CASSSPGRKSPLHF. In DNA, the CDR3 is TGTGCCAGTAGTTCCCCGGGGAGAAAATCACCCCTCCACTTT.

This rearrangement joins TRBV28 to TRBJ2-7; the D is unclear. The length of the CDR3 is 16 residues. Germline V gene sequence: CDR1 MDHEN, CDR2 SYDVKM. Trimming shortened V by 4 bases and J by 4 bases, and 20 bases separated the two germline ends. The CDR3 spells CASSSGLTPPRYEQYF. CDR3 bases: TGTGCCAGCAGTTCAGGTTTGACCCCCCCCCGGTACGAGCAGTACTTC.

This sequence joins TRBV20-1 and TRBJ1-1, with D hard to call. The CDR3 sequence is 10 residues long. The V gene's germline CDR1 is DFQATT and CDR2 SNEGSKA (reference sequence). Trimming cost V 6 bases and J 7 bases, with 9 bases left between them. The CDR3 sequence: CSAKTDEAFF. As DNA, the CDR3 is TGCAGTGCCAAGACGGATGAAGCTTTCTTT.

V and J are TRBV2 and TRBJ1-5, with 9 bases matching TRBD1. The germline V gene has CDR1 SNHLY and CDR2 FYNNEI. The CDR3 has 15 amino acids. Trimming removed 6 bases from V and 2 bases from J; junction bases left unmatched: 5. As DNA, the CDR3 is TGTGCCAGCAGGGGACAGGGAGTGGGCAATCAGCCCCAGCATTTT. Translation gives CASRGQGVGNQPQHF.

The rearrangement joins TRBV5-1 to TRBJ1-5; D remains unclear. The germline V and J ends were trimmed by 4 bases and 6 bases, with 8 bases remaining between them. Per the germline V gene, CDR1 is SGHRS and CDR2 is YFSETQ. The length of the CDR3 is 12 residues. CDR3 protein: CASSPEGQPQHF. The CDR3, as DNA: TGCGCCAGCAGCCCGGAGGGTCAGCCCCAGCATTTT.

The chain is built from TRBV27 and TRBJ1-2; 9 bases are shared with TRBD1. This CDR3 region has 15 residues. In germline, CDR1 is MNHEY, CDR2 SMNVEV (reference sequence). V was pared by 4 bases and J by 5 bases, with 8 bases of the junction left unmatched. The CDR3 protein is CASSSLGTGNYGYTF. The DNA for the CDR3 is TGTGCCAGCAGTTCCCTGGGGACAGGGAATTATGGCTACACCTTC.

The chain employs TRBV7-8 and TRBJ1-3; a weak D match, TRBD1 (6 bases). V was pared by 4 bases and J by 0 bases, with 10 bases between. CDR3 length equals 15 residues. Germline V CDR1 and CDR2: SGHVS, FQNEAQ. CDR3 coding DNA: TGTGCCAGCAGCTCCCAAGGGGGCTCTGGAAACACCATATATTTT. This translates into CASSSQGGSGNTIYF.

The chain links TRBV27 to TRBJ1-1, with 12 bases lining up with TRBD1. The V gene end was trimmed by 6 bases and the J gene end by 1 base; junction bases not matched to a gene: 6. Per the germline V gene, CDR1 is MNHEY and CDR2 is SMNVEV (reference sequence). This CDR3 is built from 16 residues. The CDR3 sequence is CASRPGTGGANTEAFF. The CDR3 DNA reads as TGTGCCAGCAGGCCCGGGACAGGGGGCGCGAACACTGAAGCTTTCTTT.

V is TRBV6-5 and J is TRBJ2-1; 7 bases match TRBD1. Per germline, CDR1 MNHEY and CDR2 SVGAGI. The CDR3 is 14 residues long. V dropped 6 bases and J dropped 3; count of bases not matched to a gene: 5. The CDR3, as DNA: TGTGCCAGCAGCAAGGGGGCGATCTACAATGAGCAGTTCTTC. Translating gives CASSKGAIYNEQFF.

This chain joins TRBV5-4 and TRBJ1-3; D call uncertain. This CDR3 contains 18 residues. V lost 4 bases and J 0 bases, leaving 20 bases between the germline ends. CDR1 is SGHNT, CDR2 YYREEE, per germline (reference sequence). The CDR3 bases are TGTGCCAGCAGCCTGTCCCGGGGAGGCTTACCCTCTGGAAACACCATATATTTT. The encoded protein is CASSLSRGGLPSGNTIYF.

The chain is built from TRBV24-1 and TRBJ1-5, with no clear D. V lost 2 bases, J lost 5 bases, and 12 bases lay in between. Germline-derived CDR1 and CDR2 are KGHDR and SFDVKD. This CDR3 has 15 amino acids. In DNA, the CDR3 is TGTGCCACCAGTGATTCCGGAGGATCCTATCAGCCCCAGCATTTT. Its protein product is CATSDSGGSYQPQHF.

The CDR3: CASSSGGGSTEAFF. In DNA form, the CDR3 reads TGTGCCAGCAGCTCGGGGGGGGGAAGCACTGAAGCTTTCTTT. The chain is built from TRBV5-4 and TRBJ1-1; D might be TRBD1 (5 bases). The CDR3 contains 14 residues. Germline CDR1 reads SGHNT; CDR2 reads YYREEE (reference sequence). V was shortened by 3 bases and J by 4 bases, with 13 bases between the two germline ends.

This chain uses TRBV2 with TRBJ2-7; 7 nucleotides align to TRBD1. With 5 bases clipped from V and 3 bases from J, the junction kept 1 base outside the gene matches. Germline V gives CDR1 SNHLY, CDR2 FYNNEI. The CDR3 has 12 amino acids. The CDR3 nucleotides are TGTGCCAGCAGTCGACAGGGCTACGAGCAGTACTTC. It specifies CASSRQGYEQYF.

The chain is built from TRBV6-6 and TRBJ2-3; D gene uncertain. V gave up 8 bases and J gave up 1 base, with 7 bases separating them. The length of the CDR3 is 12 residues. The germline V gene has CDR1 MNHNY and CDR2 SVGAGI (reference sequence). The CDR3 nucleotides are TGTGCCAGCTCTTTGGGCACAGATACGCAGTATTTT. It yields the protein CASSLGTDTQYF.